This T cell receptor (beta chain) appears in the sequencing data of a study of blood T cell repertoires in COVID-19. Study-level information: Material from acute and convalescent COVID-19 was sourced from the United States, Italy and Spain. PBMCs, B-cell-depleted T cells, or T cells were the source of the cDNA or gDNA that made up the material.

How the authors handled the data: Reference gene primer amplification yielded estimated nucleated cell counts. The data were produced by immunoSEQ multiplex PCR, yet TCRdb's version contains in-frame clones alone and is incomplete. The DNA was the basis for D and trimming; V, J and clone size are from that table. Among 150,000 to 200,000 clones listed, over 70% were seen once. CDR1 is SEHNR and CDR2 is FQNEAQ in the germline V gene (reference sequence). The CDR3 has 15 amino acids. Trimming pared 1 base from V and 7 bases from J, leaving 16 bases between. Sequenced input: peripheral blood. This chain uses TRBV7-9 with TRBJ1-1; D may be TRBD1 (5 bases). The sequence derives from a man in his fifties or sixties with acute or convalescent COVID-19. The DNA of the CDR3 is TGTGCCAGCAGCTTAGGTTTGGGGGGGAGGATTGAAGCTTTCTTT. Translated: CASSLGLGGRIEAFF.